The entry below describes one TCR beta chain. The antigen remains undetermined. This CDR3 contains 12 residues. Germline assignment: CDR1 LNHNV and CDR2 YYDKDF (reference sequence). This sample is part of a study of monozygotic twins with inflammatory bowel disease. Every TCR library drew on 3,500 to 4,000 ng of total RNA. Added by template switching were UMIs that each held a 6-nucleotide sample barcode. TCRdb reworked the 5' RACE reads into one entry per CDR3 protein, no DNA. The sample shows a few hundred thousand distinct CDR3 sequences, and 2.5% to 3% sits with its ten largest clones. The study's findings and limits: Findings did not support one strong IBD-associated signal or clonotype. Using the inverse Simpson index, IBD patients had lower TCRbeta diversity than healthy co-twins.

The sample taken for sequencing was blood. The V call is TRBV15, the J call TRBJ1-1. The sequence was collected from a human donor with ulcerative colitis or Crohn's disease, or a healthy co-twin of an affected twin (not recorded which). CDR3 in amino acids: CATSLRDAEAFF.